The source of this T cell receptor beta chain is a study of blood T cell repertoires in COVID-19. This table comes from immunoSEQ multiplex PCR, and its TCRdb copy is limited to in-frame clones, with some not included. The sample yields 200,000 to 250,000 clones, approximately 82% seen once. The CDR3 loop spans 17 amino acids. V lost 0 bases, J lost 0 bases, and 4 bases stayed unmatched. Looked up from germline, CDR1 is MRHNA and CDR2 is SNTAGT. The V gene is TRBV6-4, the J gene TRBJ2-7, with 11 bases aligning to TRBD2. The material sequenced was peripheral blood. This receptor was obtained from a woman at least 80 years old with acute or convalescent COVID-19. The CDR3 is CASSDSSSGRSSYEQYF. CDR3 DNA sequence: TGTGCCAGCAGTGACTCGTCTAGCGGGAGGAGCTCCTACGAGCAGTACTTC.